Following are 20 T cell receptor beta chains from one sample sequenced in a study of T cell clonotyping in hematopoietic cell transplantation. Produced via immunoSEQ multiplex PCR; TCRdb's table is partial and in-frame only. There are 2,000 to 2,500 clones in the sample; around 94% occur only once, and roughly 4% lies in the top ten. Sequenced: peripheral blood mononuclear cells. The receptors stem from a man aged 50-60 years in good health. Some clones in this sample may be carry-over from other donors' samples.

This chain joins TRBV5-8 and TRBJ2-7; 10 bases line up with TRBD2. CDR3 length equals 15 residues. Germline V gene lookup returns CDR1 SGHTS and CDR2 YDEGEE. V lost 4 bases, J lost 5 bases, and 9 bases stayed unmatched. In DNA, the CDR3 is TGTGCCAGCAGCCCAAGACTAGCGGGTGGAAACGAGCAGTACTTC. Translated, it gives CASSPRLAGGNEQYF. Supplemented by reference TRBV5-8 and TRBJ2-7, the full variable domain reads EAGVTQSPTHLIKTRGQQATLRCSPISGHTSVYWYQQALGLGLQFLLWYDEGEERNRGNFPPRFSGRQFPNYSSELNVNALELEDSALYLCASSPRLAGGNEQYFGPGTRLTVT.

The gene calls are TRBV5-1 and TRBJ2-7, with D perhaps given as TRBD1 or TRBD2 (5 bases each). With 5 bases removed from V and 2 bases from J, the gap between germline ends came to 20 bases. The CDR3 covers 16 residues. CDR1 is SGHRS, CDR2 YFSETQ, per germline. The CDR3 DNA follows: TGCGCCAGCAGAAAAAACCCCGGGACGGCAACCTACGAGCAGTACTTC. Its translation is CASRKNPGTATYEQYF.

This chain connects TRBV19 to TRBJ1-1, with D possibly matching TRBD1 (6 bases). Germline V CDR1 and CDR2: LNHDA, SQIVND (reference sequence). V dropped 5 bases and J dropped 0 bases, with 7 bases sitting between them. This CDR3 contains 13 residues. This CDR3 is CASSDRLNTEAFF. CDR3 sequence (DNA): TGTGCCAGTAGTGACAGGCTGAACACTGAAGCTTTCTTT.

This chain joins TRBV6-6 and TRBJ2-7, with 9 bases aligning to TRBD1. The CDR3 length is 12 residues. Germline CDR1 is MNHNY and CDR2 is SVGAGI (reference sequence). With V trimmed by 4 bases and J by 6 bases, 1 base remained unmatched. The CDR3, as DNA: TGTGCCAGCAGTTGGGACAGGGTCGAGCAGTACTTC. Translation gives CASSWDRVEQYF.

This clone showed up just once. The CDR3 DNA reads as TGTGCCAGCAGCTTCTCGCGGACATACTATGGCTACACCTTC. Its translation: CASSFSRTYYGYTF. The chain has TRBV7-8 and TRBJ1-2; weak D call: TRBD1 (5 bases). Germline V CDR1 and CDR2: SGHVS, FQNEAQ. The CDR3 has 14 amino acids. V shed 3 bases and J shed 3 bases, with 11 bases lying between them.

The chain uses TRBV5-1 and TRBJ2-7, with a possible D match to TRBD1 (7 bases). Per germline, CDR1 SGHRS and CDR2 YFSETQ. The CDR3 extends over 15 amino acids. The germline V and J ends were trimmed by 0 bases and 6 bases, with 16 bases remaining between them. CDR3 DNA: TGCGCCAGCAGCTTGGGCGGGGACAGCACCTTCGAGCAGTACTTC. Encoded protein: CASSLGGDSTFEQYF. The variable domain in full, with the rest retrieved from reference TRBV5-1 and TRBJ2-7, is KAGVTQTPRYLIKTRGQQVTLSCSPISGHRSVSWYQQTPGQGLQFLFEYFSETQRNKGNFPGRFSGRQFSNSRSEMNVSTLELGDSALYLCASSLGGDSTFEQYFGPGTRLTVT.

J is TRBJ2-3 and V is TRBV10-3, with no clear D. Germline CDR1 reads ENHRY; CDR2 reads SYGVKD. The CDR3 runs to 13 residues. The V end was cut by 11 bases, the J end by 0 bases, with 12 bases between. Here the CDR3 DNA reads TGTGCCTCCTCCTCGTCTAGCACAGATACGCAGTATTTT. It specifies CASSSSSTDTQYF.

The CDR3 nucleotides are TGTGCCAGCAGCCCTGGACAGGGGGCGCGAGATGAGCAGTTCTTC. Amino acid sequence: CASSPGQGARDEQFF. The chain is built from TRBV7-9 and TRBJ2-1, with TRBD1 matching over 11 bases. The CDR3 extends over 15 amino acids. J lost 8 bases, V lost 5 bases, and 8 bases had no gene match. Germline lookup yields CDR1 SEHNR and CDR2 FQNEAQ (reference sequence).

The chain uses TRBV23-1 and TRBJ1-1, with 7 bases matching TRBD1. TRBV23-1 is given ORF status, its function remaining uncertain. The V gene end was trimmed by 7 bases and the J gene end by 0 bases; junction bases not matched to a gene: 11. The CDR3 loop spans 16 amino acids. The CDR3 spells CASTRDRPTMNTEAFF. The CDR3 DNA follows: TGCGCCAGCACCCGGGACAGACCCACCATGAACACTGAAGCTTTCTTT.

The chain joins TRBV5-1 to TRBJ2-7; tentatively, D is TRBD2 (6 bases). The length of the CDR3 is 17 residues. V lost 2 bases to trimming and J lost 3 bases, with 21 bases between them. Germline CDR1 SGHRS, CDR2 YFSETQ. The CDR3 DNA reads TGCGCCAGCAGCTTCCGGCGGGTGGCGGGGCCCCTCTACGAGCAGTACTTC. Translating gives CASSFRRVAGPLYEQYF. Based on the CDR3 plus reference TRBV5-1 and TRBJ2-7, the full variable domain is KAGVTQTPRYLIKTRGQQVTLSCSPISGHRSVSWYQQTPGQGLQFLFEYFSETQRNKGNFPGRFSGRQFSNSRSEMNVSTLELGDSALYLCASSFRRVAGPLYEQYFGPGTRLTVT.

This clone was seen just once. The chain has TRBV9 and TRBJ1-2; D is uncertain. V was trimmed by 0 bases and J by 7 bases, leaving 19 bases between them. Germline-derived CDR1 and CDR2 are SGDLS and YYNGEE. There are 16 residues in the CDR3. The CDR3 protein is CASSVGPSRPGGGYTF. CDR3 nucleotide sequence: TGTGCCAGCAGCGTAGGGCCCTCTAGGCCGGGCGGTGGCTACACCTTC.

The rearrangement joins TRBV27 to TRBJ1-2; the D is unclear. CDR3 length: 12 amino acids. The germline gives CDR1 MNHEY, CDR2 SMNVEV (reference sequence). Trimming removed 6 bases from V and 8 bases from J, with 13 bases in between. CDR3 sequence: CASRGMGPGYTF. The DNA of the CDR3 is TGTGCCAGCAGGGGGATGGGCCCCGGCTACACCTTC.

This chain links TRBV2 with TRBJ2-7; D might be TRBD2 (6 bases). The V gene's germline CDR1 is SNHLY and CDR2 FYNNEI. The V and J ends lost 6 bases and 3 bases respectively, with 12 bases between them. This CDR3 has 13 amino acids. The CDR3 nucleotides are TGTGCCAGCAGGAAGACTAGTTACTACGAGCAGTACTTC. Protein sequence: CASRKTSYYEQYF.

This chain links TRBV2 with TRBJ1-5, with TRBD1 as a possible D gene (6 bases). Trimming removed 3 bases at V and 6 bases at J, with 12 bases between. CDR1 is SNHLY and CDR2 is FYNNEI in the germline V gene. CDR3 size: 14 residues. This CDR3 is CASSDWGGRQPQHF. In DNA, the CDR3 is TGTGCCAGCAGTGACTGGGGGGGGCGTCAGCCCCAGCATTTT.

V and J are TRBV6-1 and TRBJ2-7, with D possibly TRBD2 on 5 matching bases. There are 13 residues in the CDR3. Germline CDR1 reads MNHNS; CDR2 reads SASEGT. Trimming shortened V by 6 bases and J by 7 bases, and 16 bases separated the two germline ends. CDR3 coding DNA: TGTGCCAGCAGCCAAGCGGCTAGAGGGGAGCAGTACTTC. Residues: CASSQAARGEQYF.

The chain joins TRBV27 to TRBJ1-2; unclear D gene. Germline loops: CDR1 MNHEY, CDR2 SMNVEV (reference sequence). V shed 10 bases and J shed 6 bases, with 18 bases lying between them. This CDR3 is 13 amino acids long. CDR3 amino acids: CATLPSGGHGYTF. The CDR3 nucleotides are TGTGCCACCCTACCGTCGGGAGGTCATGGCTACACCTTC.

The chain couples TRBV19 to TRBJ2-3; no firm D call. CDR1 is LNHDA and CDR2 is SQIVND in the germline V gene (reference sequence). This CDR3 spans 14 amino acids. V shed 1 base and J shed 2 bases, with 7 bases lying between them. This CDR3 is CASSIGVLTDTQYF. In DNA form, the CDR3 reads TGTGCCAGTAGTATAGGGGTTCTCACAGATACGCAGTATTTT.

This chain uses TRBV5-1 with TRBJ2-5; 7 nucleotides line up with TRBD1. The CDR3 runs to 14 residues. Germline trimming cut 3 bases from V and 5 bases from J; bases unmatched to any gene: 7. The germline CDR1 and CDR2 sequences are SGHRS and YFSETQ. The DNA for the CDR3 is TGCGCCAGCAGCTCGGGACAGCAACTCGAGACCCAGTACTTC. Encoded protein: CASSSGQQLETQYF. Filled out from reference TRBV5-1 and TRBJ2-5, the complete variable domain reads KAGVTQTPRYLIKTRGQQVTLSCSPISGHRSVSWYQQTPGQGLQFLFEYFSETQRNKGNFPGRFSGRQFSNSRSEMNVSTLELGDSALYLCASSSGQQLETQYFGPGTRLLVL.

This clone was seen once. The V gene is TRBV6-5, the J gene TRBJ1-6, with a possible D match to TRBD1 (5 bases). V shed 2 bases and J shed 9 bases, with 8 bases lying between them. Looked up from germline, CDR1 is MNHEY and CDR2 is SVGAGI. This CDR3 is 13 amino acids long. Written as DNA, the CDR3 is TGTGCCAGCAGTTACAGCAGGGCTTCACCCCTCCACTTT. Translating it yields CASSYSRASPLHF.

J is TRBJ1-1 and V is TRBV2; 9 bases are a match to TRBD1. Trimming cost V 6 bases and J 4 bases; bases outside gene matches: 6. This CDR3 has 14 residues. Germline CDR1 reads SNHLY; CDR2 reads FYNNEI. Here the CDR3 DNA reads TGTGCCAGCAGAGGGACAGGGACGGGCACTGAAGCTTTCTTT. This gives the protein CASRGTGTGTEAFF.